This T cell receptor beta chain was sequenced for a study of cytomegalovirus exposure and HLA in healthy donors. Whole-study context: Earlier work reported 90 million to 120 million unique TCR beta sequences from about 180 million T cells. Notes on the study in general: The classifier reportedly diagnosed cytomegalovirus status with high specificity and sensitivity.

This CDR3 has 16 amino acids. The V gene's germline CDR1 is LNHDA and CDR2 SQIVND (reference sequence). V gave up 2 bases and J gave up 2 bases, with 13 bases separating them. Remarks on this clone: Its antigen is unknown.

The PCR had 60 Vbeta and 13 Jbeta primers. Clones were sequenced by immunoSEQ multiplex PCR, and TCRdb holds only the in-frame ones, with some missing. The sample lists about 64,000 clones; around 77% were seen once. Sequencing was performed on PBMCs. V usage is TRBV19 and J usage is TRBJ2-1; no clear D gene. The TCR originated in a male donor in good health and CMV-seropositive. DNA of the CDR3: TGTGCCAGTAGTATATCAGCGATCCTCACCTACAATGAGCAGTTCTTC. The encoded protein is CASSISAILTYNEQFF.